This entry lists 23 T cell receptor beta chains sequenced from one sample in a study of graft-versus-host responses after intestinal transplantation. Libraries were prepared by immunoSEQ multiplex PCR; TCRdb keeps only in-frame clonotypes and omits some of them. The sample contains approximately 79,000 clones, approximately 80% of which appear only once. No antigen has been assigned to these receptors. This specimen was unstimulated CD4+ T cells sorted from spleen or lymph node cells, taken before intestinal transplant. Receptors originate from a human donor who received an intestinal transplant.

The chain joins TRBV28 to TRBJ2-5; 10 positions match TRBD2. This CDR3 is built from 14 residues. CDR1 and CDR2 (germline): MDHEN, SYDVKM. Germline trimming cut 6 bases from V and 9 bases from J; bases unmatched to any gene: 10. The chain's CDR3 is CASSLPASGRAQYF. The CDR3 nucleotides read TGTGCCAGCAGCTTACCGGCTAGCGGGAGAGCCCAGTACTTC.

This chain joins TRBV10-3 and TRBJ2-7; weak D call: TRBD1 (6 bases). The germline V gene has CDR1 ENHRY and CDR2 SYGVKD. The V end lost 4 bases, the J end lost 1 base, and 8 bases lay between the germline ends. The CDR3 has 13 residues. The CDR3 nucleotides read TGTGCCATCAGTGGACAGGAGTCCTACGAGCAGTACTTC. This gives the protein CAISGQESYEQYF.

A few counts support this clone. V is TRBV6-1 and J is TRBJ1-4; D perhaps matches TRBD1 (6 bases). The V end was cut by 8 bases, the J end by 3 bases, with 7 bases between. Germline V gives CDR1 MNHNS, CDR2 SASEGT. The CDR3 runs to 12 residues. Here the CDR3 reads CASGQPNEKLFF. CDR3 bases: TGTGCCAGCGGACAGCCTAATGAAAAACTGTTTTTT.

The chain joins TRBV28 to TRBJ2-1; 10 nucleotides line up with TRBD1. Germline-derived CDR1 and CDR2 are MDHEN and SYDVKM. V lost 4 bases and J lost 8; bases outside the gene matches: 5. The CDR3 loop spans 14 amino acids. CDR3 DNA sequence: TGTGCCAGCAGTTCCGGGGACAGGGGCGATGAGCAGTTCTTC. This gives the protein CASSSGDRGDEQFF. Full variable domain (outside the CDR3, taken from reference TRBV28 and TRBJ2-1): DVKVTQSSRYLVKRTGEKVFLECVQDMDHENMFWYRQDPGLGLRLIYFSYDVKMKEKGDIPEGYSVSREKKERFSLILESASTNQTSMYLCASSSGDRGDEQFFGPGTRLTVL.

The genes are TRBV18 and TRBJ2-2, with a weak D call TRBD1 (6 bases). From germline, CDR1 is KGHSH and CDR2 LQKENI. The CDR3 consists of 14 residues. Trimming removed 3 bases from V and 6 bases from J, with 11 bases in between. The CDR3 nucleotides are TGTGCCAGCTCACCCATGACAGGTCCCGGGGAGCTGTTTTTT. Its translation: CASSPMTGPGELFF.

The V and J genes are TRBV5-1 and TRBJ2-5; no clear D gene. Germline lookup yields CDR1 SGHRS and CDR2 YFSETQ. The V and J ends lost 5 bases and 0 bases respectively, with 8 bases between them. The CDR3 totals 13 residues. The CDR3 here is CASSVTDQETQYF. The CDR3 DNA sequence: TGCGCCAGCAGTGTAACGGACCAAGAGACCCAGTACTTC.

The V call is TRBV18, the J call TRBJ1-5, with TRBD1 as a possible D gene (5 bases). V was cut by 6 bases and J by 2 bases, with 14 bases left in between. The CDR3 totals 15 residues. The germline gives CDR1 KGHSH, CDR2 LQKENI. DNA of the CDR3: TGTGCCAGCTCGGAGGGACTCCTCGGCAATCAGCCCCAGCATTTT. Translated, it gives CASSEGLLGNQPQHF.

The chain links TRBV20-1 to TRBJ2-7, with a tentative D call TRBD2 (5 bases). Germline V gene data show CDR1 as DFQATT and CDR2 as SNEGSKA (reference sequence). The CDR3 covers 11 residues. Trimming left V 1 base short and J 6 bases short, with 7 bases between. CDR3 bases: TGCAGTGCTAGAGTCGGGATCGAGCAGTACTTC. The encoded protein is CSARVGIEQYF.

This clone showed up just a few times. V is TRBV5-6 and J is TRBJ1-3; D gene unclear. CDR1 is SGHDT, CDR2 YYEEEE, per germline. CDR3 length equals 18 residues. V gave up 0 bases and J gave up 1 base, with 17 bases separating them. CDR3 loop: CASSLGRMYSRSGNTIYF. The CDR3 nucleotides read TGTGCCAGCAGCTTGGGTCGGATGTACAGTCGATCTGGAAACACCATATATTTT.

The chain is built from TRBV28 and TRBJ1-1; D gene uncertain. The length of the CDR3 is 16 residues. The germline V gene encodes CDR1 MDHEN and CDR2 SYDVKM. Trimming shortened V by 6 bases and J by 0 bases, and 17 bases separated the two germline ends. The CDR3 DNA reads TGTGCCAGCAGCACTAATTTAGTTGGTCTGAACACTGAAGCTTTCTTT. Protein: CASSTNLVGLNTEAFF. The full variable domain, completed using reference TRBV28 and TRBJ1-1, is DVKVTQSSRYLVKRTGEKVFLECVQDMDHENMFWYRQDPGLGLRLIYFSYDVKMKEKGDIPEGYSVSREKKERFSLILESASTNQTSMYLCASSTNLVGLNTEAFFGQGTRLTVV.

This clone was observed a handful of times. Different DNA sequences within this sample yield the same CDR3. The genes are TRBV5-1 and TRBJ2-1; D ambiguous. Per germline, CDR1 SGHRS and CDR2 YFSETQ. V lost 0 bases and J 7 bases, leaving 5 bases between the germline ends. The CDR3 totals 12 residues. CDR3 DNA sequence: TGCGCCAGCAGCTTGGTAGAAAATGAGCAGTTCTTC. This translates into CASSLVENEQFF.

This clone occurred a few times. The V gene is TRBV7-6, the J gene TRBJ2-7, with TRBD1 matching over 7 bases. The CDR3 loop spans 13 amino acids. Germline CDR1 reads SGHVS; CDR2 reads FNYEAQ. Trimming took 6 bases from V and 4 from J; bases not matched to a gene: 6. CDR3: CASSYRGEYEQYF. The CDR3 region has the DNA TGTGCCAGCAGTTACAGGGGAGAGTACGAGCAGTACTTC. The variable domain in full, with the rest retrieved from reference TRBV7-6 and TRBJ2-7, is GAGVSQSPRYKVTKRGQDVALRCDPISGHVSLYWYRQALGQGPEFLTYFNYEAQQDKSGLPNDRFSAERPEGSISTLTIQRTEQRDSAMYRCASSYRGEYEQYFGPGTRLTVT.

This clone was found once. The chain couples TRBV5-4 to TRBJ2-2, with 7 bases that match TRBD2. Germline V gives CDR1 SGHNT, CDR2 YYREEE (reference sequence). The V and J ends lost 0 bases and 4 bases, in that order; junction bases with no gene match: 3. This CDR3 contains 15 residues. CDR3 DNA sequence: TGTGCCAGCAGCTTGGAGGTAGCGGGCACCGGGGAGCTGTTTTTT. Residues: CASSLEVAGTGELFF.

This clone was seen a few times. V usage is TRBV6-6 and J usage is TRBJ1-1, with 7 bases identical to TRBD1. In germline, CDR1 is MNHNY, CDR2 SVGAGI (reference sequence). This CDR3 is 13 amino acids long. The J segment lost 12 bases and the V segment lost 6 bases, leaving 13 bases of the junction unmatched. The CDR3 region has the DNA TGTGCCAGCAGGCCACCGGGACAGACTGTTTCTTTCTTT. Encoded protein: CASRPPGQTVSFF.

This clone showed up just a few times. The V and J genes are TRBV27 and TRBJ1-5; 8 nucleotides agree with TRBD1. CDR1 and CDR2 from the germline V gene are MNHEY and SMNVEV (reference sequence). This CDR3 region has 14 residues. After removal of 5 bases from V and 7 bases from J, the junction contained 7 bases not matched to a gene. The CDR3 DNA reads as TGTGCCAGCAGTGAGACAGGGGAGGGCCAGCCCCAGCATTTT. This codes for CASSETGEGQPQHF.

This clone is a singleton in its sample. DNA for the CDR3: TGTGCCAGCAGCGTAGGGGGAGCGGCCACAGATACGCAGTATTTT. Encoded protein: CASSVGGAATDTQYF. V gene TRBV9 combines with J gene TRBJ2-3; D possibly corresponds to TRBD2 (5 bases). Germline-derived CDR1 and CDR2 are SGDLS and YYNGEE. The V and J ends lost 0 bases and 2 bases respectively, with 10 bases between them. The CDR3 is made up of 15 amino acids.

V is TRBV29-1 and J is TRBJ2-5; D remains unclear. This CDR3 comprises 12 residues. Germline CDR1 is SQVTM and CDR2 is ANQGSEA. The V gene lost 6 bases and the J gene lost 0 bases, with 8 bases spanning the gap. The CDR3 is CSVRLYQETQYF. Here the CDR3 DNA reads TGCAGCGTACGACTGTACCAAGAGACCCAGTACTTC.

CDR3 sequence reads: CASSLGRTGGYSDTQYF. The CDR3 coding sequence is TGTGCCAGCAGCTTAGGCAGGACAGGGGGCTATTCGGATACGCAGTATTTT. This chain uses TRBV7-9 with TRBJ2-3; 11 bases agree with TRBD1. The CDR3 spans 17 residues. The germline gives CDR1 SEHNR, CDR2 FQNEAQ (reference sequence). With 1 base clipped from V and 6 bases from J, the junction kept 9 bases outside the gene matches.

The rearrangement uses TRBV28 and TRBJ1-3; TRBD1 matches 9 bases. Trimming removed 6 bases from V and 0 bases from J; junction bases left unmatched: 6. This CDR3 region has 16 residues. CDR1 is MDHEN and CDR2 is SYDVKM in the germline V gene. The CDR3 is CASRNRGLSSGNTIYF. DNA for the CDR3: TGTGCCAGCAGAAACAGGGGGCTCAGCTCTGGAAACACCATATATTTT.

The V call is TRBV19, the J call TRBJ1-2, with D unclear. The V and J ends lost 1 base and 2 bases respectively, with 14 bases between them. This CDR3 is built from 16 residues. Germline CDR1 LNHDA, CDR2 SQIVND (reference sequence). The CDR3 is CASSIGPDQRNYGYTF. The CDR3 DNA reads as TGTGCCAGTAGTATAGGGCCCGACCAGAGGAACTATGGCTACACCTTC. Combining the CDR3 with reference TRBV19 and TRBJ1-2 gives the whole variable domain DGGITQSPKYLFRKEGQNVTLSCEQNLNHDAMYWYRQDPGQGLRLIYYSQIVNDFQKGDIAEGYSVSREKKESFPLTVTSAQKNPTAFYLCASSIGPDQRNYGYTFGSGTRLTVV.

The chain carries TRBV5-1 and TRBJ1-1; 9 positions agree with TRBD1. This CDR3 is built from 17 residues. Germline V lookup: CDR1 SGHRS, CDR2 YFSETQ. The ends lost 3 bases at V and 1 base at J; junction bases unmatched: 10. The CDR3 region is CASSSPAPGQGNTEAFF. The CDR3 DNA is TGCGCCAGCAGCTCTCCGGCCCCGGGACAGGGGAACACTGAAGCTTTCTTT.

This rearrangement joins TRBV5-4 to TRBJ1-6, with a weak D call TRBD1 (6 bases). The germline V and J ends were trimmed by 4 bases and 2 bases, with 10 bases remaining between them. CDR3 length: 15 residues. Germline V CDR1 and CDR2: SGHNT, YYREEE (reference sequence). CDR3 DNA sequence: TGTGCCAGCAGCCCCGGACAGCCCTATAATTCACCCCTCCACTTT. Protein sequence: CASSPGQPYNSPLHF.

The V gene is TRBV6-6, the J gene TRBJ1-2, with D tentatively TRBD1 (5 bases). V lost 5 bases and J 8 bases, leaving 15 bases between the germline ends. Germline V gives CDR1 MNHNY, CDR2 SVGAGI (reference sequence). This CDR3 has 13 residues. The CDR3 DNA sequence: TGTGCCAGCAGTGGGGGGACGTCGGGCGGCTACACCTTC. Its protein product is CASSGGTSGGYTF.